This is a list of T cell receptor beta chains from one sample in a study of shared clonotypes between healthy human individuals. Here immunoSEQ multiplex PCR was the method, and the copy in TCRdb shows in-frame clones only, minus some. The sample lists roughly 2 million clones, roughly 94% seen once, with 0.13% in the top ten. Input material: naive CD4+ T cells sorted from blood. Receptor source: a man aged 18 to 30 in good health. Each CDR3 is given with its conserved first and last residue. The order of the fields is V gene, D gene, J gene, clone size, CDR3 protein, CDR3 DNA. The D gene is left open where the match is weak. Size is stated for part of the rows, as once, few or many counts, or as a class when the clone is expanded.

TRBV10-2	NA	TRBJ2-7	NA	CASRLAVSSYEQYF	TGCGCCAGCAGGTTAGCGGTAAGCTCCTACGAGCAGTACTTC
TRBV28	NA	TRBJ1-4	NA	CASSLLTATNEKLFF	TGTGCCAGCAGTTTATTGACGGCCACTAATGAAAAACTGTTTTTT
TRBV4-2	NA	TRBJ2-3	NA	CASSQRMGDTQYF	TGTGCCAGCAGCCAAAGGATGGGAGATACGCAGTATTTT
TRBV28	NA	TRBJ1-6	NA	CASGGKSSYNSPLHF	TGTGCCAGCGGGGGAAAAAGCTCCTATAATTCACCCCTCCACTTT
TRBV5-1	NA	TRBJ1-1	NA	CASSEPLNTEAFF	TGCGCCAGCAGCGAGCCTTTGAACACTGAAGCTTTCTTT
TRBV6-6	TRBD1	TRBJ1-5	NA	CASSFTLGQRNQPQHF	TGTGCCAGCAGTTTCACCCTGGGACAGCGCAATCAGCCCCAGCATTTT
TRBV29-1	NA	TRBJ1-1	NA	CSVEKDVSTEAFF	TGCAGCGTTGAAAAGGATGTGAGCACTGAAGCTTTCTTT
TRBV5-1	TRBD1	TRBJ1-2	NA	CASSLGQGFNYGYTF	TGCGCCAGCAGCCTTGGACAGGGGTTCAACTATGGCTACACCTTC
TRBV7-2	NA	TRBJ2-5	NA	CASSLENDHEETQYF	TGTGCCAGCAGCTTAGAGAACGATCACGAAGAGACCCAGTACTTC
TRBV28	TRBD1	TRBJ1-2	NA	CASSSNPTGAWGYTF	TGTGCCAGCAGTTCAAACCCGACAGGGGCTTGGGGCTACACCTTC
TRBV10-3	NA	TRBJ1-3	NA	CAISDRGTGNTIYF	TGTGCCATCAGTGATCGGGGGACTGGAAACACCATATATTTT
TRBV6-1	NA	TRBJ2-2	once	CASSEITQGIGELFF	TGTGCCAGCAGTGAGATCACCCAGGGTATCGGGGAGCTGTTTTTT
TRBV5-1	TRBD2	TRBJ2-1	NA	CASSLRSGGANEQFF	TGCGCCAGCAGCTTGAGAAGCGGGGGGGCAAATGAGCAGTTCTTC
TRBV2	NA	TRBJ2-2	NA	CASSDVRANTGELFF	TGTGCCAGCTCAGATGTACGGGCTAACACCGGGGAGCTGTTTTTT
TRBV20-1	NA	TRBJ2-7	NA	CSARATYEQYF	TGCAGTGCTAGGGCTACCTACGAGCAGTACTTC
TRBV27	TRBD2	TRBJ2-1	NA	CASSLSSGRAREQFF	TGTGCCAGCAGTTTATCAAGCGGGAGGGCTAGGGAGCAGTTCTTC
TRBV7-7	TRBD2	TRBJ2-3	NA	CASSQGLATDTQYF	TGTGCTAGCAGCCAGGGACTAGCGACAGATACGCAGTATTTT
TRBV5-1	NA	TRBJ1-5	NA	CASSLGGVGQPQHF	TGCGCCAGCAGCTTGGGGGGAGTCGGGCAGCCCCAGCATTTT
TRBV5-6	TRBD1	TRBJ1-2	once	CASSFGQGAPRDGYTF	TGTGCCAGCAGCTTCGGACAGGGGGCGCCTCGCGATGGCTACACCTTC
TRBV5-1	NA	TRBJ2-3	NA	CASSLGKFSREDTQYF	TGCGCCAGCAGCTTGGGGAAGTTTTCGCGGGAAGATACGCAGTATTTT
TRBV5-1	TRBD2	TRBJ2-3	NA	CASSYGTTLSTDTQYF	TGCGCCAGCAGCTACGGGACTACCCTAAGCACAGATACGCAGTATTTT
TRBV2	NA	TRBJ1-5	NA	CASRDRDGSNQPQHF	TGTGCCAGCAGGGACCGGGACGGTAGCAATCAGCCCCAGCATTTT
TRBV6-5	TRBD2	TRBJ2-7	NA	CASSYSIRTSGNEQYF	TGTGCCAGCAGTTACTCGATTAGGACTAGCGGAAACGAGCAGTACTTC
TRBV9	NA	TRBJ1-2	once	CASARGSFYGYTF	TGTGCCAGCGCCCGGGGCTCCTTCTATGGCTACACCTTC
TRBV10-3	NA	TRBJ2-7	once	CAISPRGTDPYEQYF	TGTGCCATCAGTCCAAGGGGGACGGATCCCTACGAGCAGTACTTC
TRBV5-1	NA	TRBJ2-3	once	CASSLTSTSDTQYF	TGCGCCAGCAGCTTGACTAGCACGTCAGATACGCAGTATTTT
TRBV6-1	NA	TRBJ2-1	NA	CASNPQWDLYNEQFF	TGTGCCAGCAACCCCCAGTGGGACCTCTACAATGAGCAGTTCTTC
TRBV18	TRBD1	TRBJ1-1	NA	CASSPPRTGVNTEAFF	TGTGCCAGCTCACCTCCTCGGACAGGGGTGAACACTGAAGCTTTCTTT
TRBV5-1	TRBD1	TRBJ1-4	NA	CASSYLTGALGELFF	TGCGCCAGCAGCTACCTTACAGGGGCCCTGGGGGAACTGTTTTTT
TRBV30	TRBD1	TRBJ1-1	NA	CAWSADRSTEAFF	TGTGCCTGGAGTGCGGACAGGTCCACTGAAGCTTTCTTT
TRBV7-2	TRBD2	TRBJ2-3	NA	CASSLVLPSGGPTDTQYF	TGTGCCAGCAGCTTAGTTCTCCCTAGCGGGGGCCCCACAGATACGCAGTATTTT
TRBV6-5	TRBD2	TRBJ2-3	NA	CASRNAGGPADTQYF	TGTGCCAGCAGGAATGCGGGGGGGCCCGCAGATACGCAGTATTTT
TRBV2	NA	TRBJ1-2	NA	CASSVSPYGYTF	TGTGCCAGCAGTGTCAGTCCCTATGGCTACACCTTC
TRBV7-2	NA	TRBJ2-7	NA	CASSLKAGAYEQYF	TGTGCCAGCAGCTTAAAGGCGGGGGCTTACGAGCAGTACTTC
TRBV10-3	NA	TRBJ2-3	NA	CAISESRTATDTQYF	TGTGCCATCAGTGAGTCAAGGACAGCCACAGATACGCAGTATTTT
TRBV27	TRBD2	TRBJ2-7	NA	CASSFGGGVGLAGHSYEQYF	TGTGCCAGCAGCTTCGGGGGTGGCGTCGGACTAGCGGGACACTCCTACGAGCAGTACTTC
TRBV9	TRBD1	TRBJ2-5	NA	CASSETQGTETQYF	TGTGCCAGCAGCGAAACACAGGGGACGGAGACCCAGTACTTC
TRBV7-3	NA	TRBJ2-2	NA	CASSLRLALNTGELFF	TGTGCCAGCAGCTTACGGCTAGCCTTGAACACCGGGGAGCTGTTTTTT
TRBV5-1	NA	TRBJ2-2	NA	CASSLDSLYKNTGELFF	TGCGCCAGCAGCTTGGATTCGCTATACAAAAACACCGGGGAGCTGTTTTTT
TRBV9	NA	TRBJ1-5	NA	CASSGTGSQPQHF	TGTGCCAGCAGCGGAACAGGGAGTCAGCCCCAGCATTTT
TRBV5-6	TRBD2	TRBJ2-5	many	CASSHRGGGVVETQYF	TGTGCCAGCAGCCACCGCGGCGGGGGGGTTGTAGAGACCCAGTACTTC
TRBV7-9	NA	TRBJ2-5	NA	CASSLLSGLEETQYF	TGTGCCAGCAGCTTATTATCGGGACTCGAAGAGACCCAGTACTTC
TRBV11-2	TRBD1	TRBJ1-6	NA	CASSLDPTGGFSPLHF	TGTGCCAGCAGCTTAGATCCGACAGGGGGCTTTTCACCCCTCCACTTT
TRBV25-1	NA	TRBJ2-2	NA	CASSDGSTGELFF	TGTGCCAGCAGTGATGGGAGCACCGGGGAGCTGTTTTTT
TRBV4-1	TRBD1	TRBJ2-5	NA	CASRPGQGAIGTETQYF	TGCGCCAGCAGGCCGGGACAGGGGGCCATAGGTACAGAGACCCAGTACTTC